A single sample is the source of the 28 T cell receptor beta chains below, sequenced in a study of T-cell reconstitution after alpha-beta-depleted transplantation in children. Unique molecular identifiers were incorporated into the prepared TCRbeta library. A single record per CDR3 protein comes from TCRdb applying MiXCR to the PCR reads. The sample yields a few hundred thousand distinct CDR3 sequences, roughly a quarter seen once. Sequenced material: PBMCs, taken before TCRalphabeta/CD19-depleted stem cell transplant. The receptors originated from a girl aged 2-10 years with Fanconi anemia, due to receive a stem cell transplant.

The table lists this clonotype with a few counts. The chain recombines TRBV3-1 with TRBJ2-3, with 12 bases identical to TRBD2. Trimming at V came to 0 bases and at J to 4 bases, leaving 2 bases not matched to a gene. This CDR3 is built from 16 residues. The germline V gene encodes CDR1 LGHDT and CDR2 YNNKEL (reference sequence). CDR3 bases: TGTGCCAGCAGCCAAGAACTAGCGGGGGGTCCAGATACGCAGTATTTT. Protein sequence: CASSQELAGGPDTQYF.

This clonotype has a handful of counts. The chain joins TRBV29-1 to TRBJ1-1, with D unclear. The CDR3 loop spans 12 amino acids. Trimming took 4 bases from V and 7 from J, leaving 13 bases between them. Germline CDR1 reads SQVTM; CDR2 reads ANQGSEA. The chain's CDR3 is CSVVSGNYEAFF. The CDR3 coding sequence is TGCAGCGTTGTAAGTGGCAACTATGAAGCTTTCTTT.

This clonotype occurred many times. The rearrangement joins TRBV12-3 or TRBV12-4 to TRBJ1-2; TRBD1 might be the D (6 bases). The ends were cut back, 1 base at V and 4 bases at J, with 7 bases in the middle. This CDR3 has 13 residues. The CDR3, as DNA: TGTGCCAGCAGTTTAGAGGGGGTCTATGGCTACACCTTC. Translation gives CASSLEGVYGYTF.

The rearrangement uses TRBV2 and TRBJ1-5, with TRBD1 as a possible D gene (5 bases). Trimming left V 4 bases short and J 3 bases short, with 7 bases between. Per germline, CDR1 SNHLY and CDR2 FYNNEI. The CDR3 extends over 13 amino acids. The CDR3 is CASSAGHNQPQHF. In DNA, the CDR3 is TGTGCCAGCAGTGCAGGGCACAATCAGCCCCAGCATTTT.

This clonotype showed up many times. The rearrangement links TRBV12-3 or TRBV12-4 to TRBJ1-2, with D possibly matching TRBD1 (5 bases). The CDR3 length is 13 residues. V was trimmed by 5 bases and J by 4 bases, leaving 11 bases between them. Here the CDR3 reads CASSVRQSYGYTF. The CDR3 DNA reads as TGTGCCAGCAGTGTTCGACAGTCCTATGGCTACACCTTC.

This clonotype appeared many times. CDR3: CASSFRREGVRETQYF. CDR3 bases: TGTGCCAGCAGTTTCCGGCGGGAGGGGGTGAGGGAGACCCAGTACTTC. This chain connects TRBV28 to TRBJ2-5; 9 nucleotides agree with TRBD2. Unmatched junction bases numbered 10, after V lost 3 bases and J lost 5 bases. This CDR3 has 16 amino acids. Germline V gives CDR1 MDHEN, CDR2 SYDVKM.

The V call is TRBV10-3, the J call TRBJ1-1; no clear D. V was cut by 0 bases and J by 4 bases, with 9 bases left in between. The CDR3 length is 14 residues. The germline CDR1 and CDR2 sequences are ENHRY and SYGVKD. DNA of the CDR3: TGTGCCATCAGTGAGTCGTTAGTCGTCACTGAAGCTTTCTTT. Translation gives CAISESLVVTEAFF.

This sequence joins TRBV6-5 and TRBJ2-3; the D gene is possibly TRBD2 (5 bases). CDR1 and CDR2 from the germline V gene are MNHEY and SVGAGI. Trimming took 0 bases from V and 4 from J, leaving 5 bases between them. The CDR3 extends over 13 amino acids. The CDR3 loop reads CASSYSRADTQYF. The CDR3 coding sequence is TGTGCCAGCAGTTACTCGAGGGCAGATACGCAGTATTTT.

This clonotype was counted ten times or more. This chain joins TRBV28 and TRBJ2-2; no firm D call. There are 13 residues in the CDR3. The V and J ends lost 3 bases and 3 bases respectively, with 5 bases between them. Germline CDR1 is MDHEN and CDR2 is SYDVKM. Here the CDR3 reads CASSLVDTGELFF. The CDR3 region has the DNA TGTGCCAGCAGTTTGGTCGACACCGGGGAGCTGTTTTTT.

This clonotype was seen a handful of times. The chain links TRBV5-6 to TRBJ2-3, with 11 nucleotides matching TRBD2. The CDR3 is made up of 17 amino acids. The junction had 7 bases not matched to a gene; V was cut back by 0 bases and J by 4 bases. Germline assignment: CDR1 SGHDT and CDR2 YYEEEE. This CDR3 is CASSLASLAGGPDTQYF. In DNA form, the CDR3 reads TGTGCCAGCAGCTTGGCAAGTCTAGCGGGAGGTCCAGATACGCAGTATTTT.

The chain joins TRBV28 to TRBJ2-3, with 9 nucleotides matching TRBD1. This CDR3 has 15 amino acids. CDR1 and CDR2 (germline): MDHEN, SYDVKM. The V gene end was trimmed by 3 bases and the J gene end by 0 bases; junction bases not matched to a gene: 1. CDR3 nucleotides: TGTGCCAGCAGTTTCGACAGGGGGAGCACAGATACGCAGTATTTT. This encodes CASSFDRGSTDTQYF.

This clonotype was seen many times. The chain has TRBV6-5 and TRBJ2-3; 7 bases are a match to TRBD1. CDR3 length equals 14 residues. Trimming cost V 8 bases and J 4 bases; bases outside gene matches: 9. Germline V gives CDR1 MNHEY, CDR2 SVGAGI. In nucleotides, the CDR3 is TGTGCCAGCCGACAGGGAGTGAGTTCAGATACGCAGTATTTT. This encodes CASRQGVSSDTQYF.

The DNA of the CDR3 is TGTGCCAGCAGCTTAGGCCCGGGAGGTTCCACCGGGGAGCTGTTTTTT. This encodes CASSLGPGGSTGELFF. V and J are TRBV7-6 and TRBJ2-2, with 7 bases lining up with TRBD2. Trimming at V came to 1 base and at J to 4 bases, leaving 6 bases not matched to a gene. CDR1 and CDR2 from the germline V gene are SGHVS and FNYEAQ. CDR3 size: 16 residues.

This clonotype was detected many times. The chain has TRBV20-1 and TRBJ2-1; 12 positions agree with TRBD2. The CDR3 runs 19 residues. Per the germline V gene, CDR1 is DFQATT and CDR2 is SNEGSKA (reference sequence). The trim removed 7 bases at V and 0 bases at J, leaving 16 bases unmatched. The CDR3 DNA sequence: TGCAGTGTTTTACTAGCGGGGGGCCTTAACGGGAGCTCCTACAATGAGCAGTTCTTC. It is translated as CSVLLAGGLNGSSYNEQFF.

The chain employs TRBV28 and TRBJ2-4; 8 nucleotides line up with TRBD2. CDR1 is MDHEN, CDR2 SYDVKM, per germline. The junction had 7 bases not matched to a gene; V was cut back by 3 bases and J by 6 bases. The CDR3 is made up of 15 amino acids. The chain's CDR3 is CASSFPETSGNIQYF. CDR3 coding DNA: TGTGCCAGCAGTTTCCCTGAAACTAGCGGAAACATTCAGTACTTC.

The table lists this clonotype with a few counts. J is TRBJ2-7 and V is TRBV6-1; D uncertain. Germline CDR1 reads MNHNS; CDR2 reads SASEGT. The CDR3 sequence is 12 residues long. V lost 5 bases to trimming and J lost 4 bases, with 9 bases between them. In DNA, the CDR3 is TGTGCCAGCAGTCCACTACAATACGAGCAGTACTTC. The encoded protein is CASSPLQYEQYF.

This clonotype was seen a handful of times. The V call is TRBV29-1, the J call TRBJ2-3; 15 bases map to TRBD2. CDR1 SQVTM and CDR2 ANQGSEA come from the germline V gene. The CDR3 covers 14 residues. V lost 3 bases to trimming and J lost 6 bases; unmatched junction nucleotides: 1. Written as DNA, the CDR3 is TGCAGCGTTGAGGGGACTAGCGGGAGGGATACGCAGTATTTT. Protein sequence: CSVEGTSGRDTQYF.

This chain connects TRBV4-1 to TRBJ2-1; perhaps TRBD2 as D (6 bases). Per the germline V gene, CDR1 is MGHRA and CDR2 is YSYEKL. Trimming removed 4 bases at V and 5 bases at J, with 18 bases between. The CDR3 sequence is 16 residues long. CDR3 amino acids: CASSLPPGLQNNEQFF. The CDR3 DNA reads as TGCGCCAGCAGCCTCCCTCCGGGACTTCAAAACAATGAGCAGTTCTTC.

Only a few counts were recorded for this clonotype. The chain is built from TRBV29-1 and TRBJ2-5; D unresolved. Germline CDR1 reads SQVTM; CDR2 reads ANQGSEA. This CDR3 is built from 12 residues. V lost 6 bases, J lost 3 bases, and 11 bases lay in between. The CDR3 spells CSVRPREETQYF. CDR3 sequence (DNA): TGCAGCGTGAGGCCTAGAGAAGAGACCCAGTACTTC. The full variable domain, its missing parts supplied by reference TRBV29-1 and TRBJ2-5, is SAVISQKPSRDICQRGTSLTIQCQVDSQVTMMFWYRQQPGQSLTLIATANQGSEATYESGFVIDKFPISRPNLTFSTLTVSNMSPEDSSIYLCSVRPREETQYFGPGTRLLVL.

This clonotype has more than one count but fewer than ten. This chain joins TRBV12-3 or TRBV12-4 and TRBJ2-1, with 8 bases identical to TRBD2. This CDR3 contains 15 residues. The junction had 3 bases not matched to a gene; V was cut back by 2 bases and J by 3 bases. The CDR3 sequence is CASSLIAGYYNEQFF. The DNA for the CDR3 is TGTGCCAGCAGTTTAATAGCGGGGTACTACAATGAGCAGTTCTTC.

This clonotype has only a few counts. The rearrangement uses TRBV5-1 and TRBJ2-2, with no clear D. Germline CDR1 is SGHRS and CDR2 is YFSETQ. V gave up 1 base and J gave up 2 bases, with 12 bases separating them. The CDR3 consists of 16 residues. This CDR3 reads CASSLISVGNTGELFF. CDR3 DNA sequence: TGCGCCAGCAGCTTGATTTCCGTCGGAAACACCGGGGAGCTGTTTTTT.

This clonotype came up many times. The CDR3 DNA follows: TGCAGTGGGGGCAGCCCGTACGAGCAGTACTTC. Encoded protein: CSGGSPYEQYF. The chain links TRBV20-1 to TRBJ2-7; D may be TRBD1 (5 bases). CDR1 and CDR2 from the germline V gene are DFQATT and SNEGSKA (reference sequence). The CDR3 is 11 residues long. Trimming stripped 7 bases from V and 4 bases from J, with 11 bases between.

The rearrangement links TRBV20-1 to TRBJ2-7; D is uncertain. CDR3 length equals 12 residues. Trimming cost V 2 bases and J 0 bases, with 5 bases left between them. Per germline, CDR1 DFQATT and CDR2 SNEGSKA (reference sequence). This CDR3 reads CSARYGSYEQYF. In DNA, the CDR3 is TGCAGTGCTAGATATGGCTCCTACGAGCAGTACTTC.

This clonotype was found many times. The V and J genes are TRBV12-3 or TRBV12-4 and TRBJ2-1, with D perhaps TRBD1 or TRBD2 (5 bases each). Trimming left V 11 bases short and J 4 bases short, with 9 bases between. This CDR3 has 11 residues. CDR3 nucleotides: TGTGCCTCGGGGCCGTACAATGAGCAGTTCTTC. This encodes CASGPYNEQFF.

This clonotype was counted many times. The chain recombines TRBV12-3 or TRBV12-4 with TRBJ2-2; D is undetermined. The length of the CDR3 is 12 residues. V lost 3 bases and J 8 bases, leaving 7 bases between the germline ends. The CDR3 bases are TGTGCCAGCAGTTTCTCTCGGGGGGAGCTGTTTTTT. This translates into CASSFSRGELFF.

This clonotype was counted only a few times. CDR3 nucleotides: TGTGCCACCAGTGCGGTCGGGAGTGCCTACAATGAGCAGTTCTTC. Its translation is CATSAVGSAYNEQFF. The chain has TRBV24-1 and TRBJ2-1, with a possible D match to TRBD2 (6 bases). V lost 5 bases, J lost 2 bases, and 12 bases lay in between. This CDR3 has 15 residues. Germline-derived CDR1 and CDR2 are KGHDR and SFDVKD.

This clonotype was detected only a few times. The chain links TRBV7-3 to TRBJ2-1; TRBD1 might be the D (6 bases). V was pared by 0 bases and J by 4 bases, with 10 bases between. Germline values: CDR1 SGHTA, CDR2 FQGTGA. CDR3 length: 15 amino acids. The CDR3 here is CASSLTGTPYNEQFF. CDR3 coding DNA: TGTGCCAGCAGCTTAACCGGGACACCATACAATGAGCAGTTCTTC.

This clonotype was detected ten times or more. The J gene is TRBJ2-7, the V gene TRBV29-1; D may be TRBD1 (5 bases). The CDR3 contains 13 residues. Trimming took off 7 bases at V and 0 bases at J, with 13 bases between the two ends. The germline V gene has CDR1 SQVTM and CDR2 ANQGSEA. The CDR3 is CSAVTDFSYEQYF. Here the CDR3 DNA reads TGCAGCGCCGTGACAGATTTCTCCTACGAGCAGTACTTC.